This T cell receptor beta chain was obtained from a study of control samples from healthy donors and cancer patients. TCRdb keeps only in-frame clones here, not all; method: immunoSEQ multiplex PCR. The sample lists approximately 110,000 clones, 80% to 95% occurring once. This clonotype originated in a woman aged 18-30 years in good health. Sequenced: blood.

This chain's CDR3 is CASSYRGDTEAFF. For the CDR3, the DNA is TGTGCCAGCAGTTACCGCGGAGACACTGAAGCTTTCTTT. The gene calls are TRBV6-2 or TRBV6-3 and TRBJ1-1; D remains unclear. CDR3 length: 13 residues. V was shortened by 2 bases and J by 3 bases, with 7 bases between the two germline ends. Germline lookup yields CDR1 MNHEY and CDR2 SVGEGT.